Below are 19 T cell receptor beta chains sequenced from a single sample in a study of cytomegalovirus exposure and HLA in healthy donors. Primers for the PCR totalled 60 Vbeta and 13 Jbeta. The method was immunoSEQ multiplex PCR; TCRdb's version includes in-frame clones alone and lacks a portion of them. The sample lists about 150,000 clones, roughly four fifths occurring once. Material: PBMCs. Receptor source: a man younger than 30 in good health and CMV-seronegative.

This clone occurred once. V gene TRBV30 combines with J gene TRBJ2-2, with 8 bases matching TRBD2. Germline CDR1 and CDR2: GTSNPN and SVGIG (reference sequence). Trimming cost V 6 bases and J 4 bases; bases outside gene matches: 4. The CDR3 has 13 amino acids. This chain's CDR3 is CACPGGGTGELFF. The DNA for the CDR3 is TGTGCCTGTCCCGGGGGGGGCACCGGGGAGCTGTTTTTT.

The CDR3 loop reads CASSTRDILSNQPQHF. The CDR3 region has the DNA TGTGCCAGCAGCACTCGGGACATCCTTAGCAATCAGCCCCAGCATTTT. The rearrangement uses TRBV19 and TRBJ1-5, with D possibly matching TRBD1 (6 bases). Trimming took off 9 bases at V and 0 bases at J, with 18 bases between the two ends. Germline V CDR1 and CDR2: LNHDA, SQIVND (reference sequence). There are 16 residues in the CDR3.

This clone was found a few times. This chain links TRBV7-9 with TRBJ1-2; TRBD1 might be the D (5 bases). The CDR3 has 14 residues. Trimming left V 4 bases short and J 5 bases short, with 14 bases between. CDR1 and CDR2 (germline): SEHNR, FQNEAQ (reference sequence). The CDR3 loop is CASSSSGNPYGYTF. In DNA, the CDR3 is TGTGCCAGCAGCTCATCAGGGAACCCGTATGGCTACACCTTC.

The CDR3: CASSQVGRTYEQYF. CDR3 in DNA: TGTGCCAGTAGTCAAGTCGGGAGGACCTACGAGCAGTACTTC. The J gene is TRBJ2-7, the V gene TRBV19; 7 bases match TRBD2. The germline V gene has CDR1 LNHDA and CDR2 SQIVND (reference sequence). The CDR3 has 14 residues. J lost 2 bases, V lost 5 bases, and 6 bases had no gene match.

Here the CDR3 reads CASRPRGLNQPQHF. In nucleotides, the CDR3 is TGTGCCAGCAGGCCTCGGGGTCTCAATCAGCCCCAGCATTTT. The chain uses TRBV2 and TRBJ1-5; no firm D call. V was trimmed by 6 bases and J by 3 bases, leaving 12 bases between them. From germline, CDR1 is SNHLY and CDR2 FYNNEI. This CDR3 is built from 14 residues.

The CDR3 reads CASRQEGTGEGYTF. In DNA, the CDR3 is TGTGCCAGCAGACAAGAGGGGACAGGGGAGGGCTACACCTTC. The chain joins TRBV6-1 to TRBJ1-2; 10 nucleotides agree with TRBD1. Looked up from germline, CDR1 is MNHNS and CDR2 is SASEGT. Germline trimming cut 6 bases from V and 8 bases from J; bases unmatched to any gene: 9. CDR3 length: 14 amino acids.

As concerns this clone: Sequence at one end of the junction differs from germline and may be a read error. V and J are TRBV7-9 and TRBJ2-3; TRBD1 matches at 7 bases. The CDR3 totals 14 residues. Germline CDR1 is SEHNR and CDR2 is FQNEAQ (reference sequence). CDR3 region: CSSSRGTDQDTQYF. The CDR3 nucleotides are TGTTCCAGCAGTCGAGGGACAGACCAAGATACGCAGTATTTT.

The chain carries TRBV4-1 and TRBJ1-5; perhaps TRBD1 as D (5 bases). Trimming stripped 3 bases from V and 1 base from J, with 22 bases between. The CDR3 totals 19 residues. Germline CDR1 reads MGHRA; CDR2 reads YSYEKL. The CDR3 here is CASSHGLVREGLSNQPQHF. The CDR3 nucleotides are TGCGCCAGCAGCCATGGGTTAGTCAGGGAAGGGCTAAGCAATCAGCCCCAGCATTTT.

CDR3: CASSEAPGYEQYF. CDR3 nucleotide sequence: TGTGCCAGCAGCGAGGCGCCAGGTTACGAGCAGTACTTC. The rearrangement joins TRBV9 to TRBJ2-7; the D is unclear. The V end was cut by 3 bases, the J end by 4 bases, with 11 bases between. Looked up from germline, CDR1 is SGDLS and CDR2 is YYNGEE. The CDR3 extends over 13 amino acids.

This sequence joins TRBV5-1 and TRBJ1-4, with TRBD1 matching over 8 bases. Germline CDR1 is SGHRS and CDR2 is YFSETQ. V lost 4 bases and J lost 0; bases outside the gene matches: 5. CDR3 length: 16 amino acids. CDR3 sequence: CASSGTGDTTNEKLFF. In DNA, the CDR3 is TGCGCCAGCAGCGGGACAGGAGATACAACTAATGAAAAACTGTTTTTT.

This clone was detected only once. V gene TRBV5-4 combines with J gene TRBJ2-1, with 10 bases identical to TRBD2. With V trimmed by 6 bases and J by 3 bases, 0 bases remained unmatched. The CDR3 spans 13 residues. Germline lookup yields CDR1 SGHNT and CDR2 YYREEE (reference sequence). In DNA form, the CDR3 reads TGTGCCAGCACTAGCGGGGGCTACAATGAGCAGTTCTTC. It yields the protein CASTSGGYNEQFF. Based on the CDR3 plus reference TRBV5-4 and TRBJ2-1, the full variable domain is ETGVTQSPTHLIKTRGQQVTLRCSSQSGHNTVSWYQQALGQGPQFIFQYYREEENGRGNFPPRFSGLQFPNYSSELNVNALELDDSALYLCASTSGGYNEQFFGPGTRLTVL.

The chain employs TRBV5-6 and TRBJ2-7; perhaps TRBD2 as D (5 bases). The CDR3 is 15 amino acids. V lost 0 bases and J 4 bases, leaving 14 bases between the germline ends. Germline CDR1 and CDR2: SGHDT and YYEEEE. The CDR3 region is CASSLANGLLYEQYF. CDR3 nucleotides: TGTGCCAGCAGCTTGGCGAACGGACTCCTTTACGAGCAGTACTTC.

This chain links TRBV7-2 with TRBJ1-1; D uncertain. V was shortened by 0 bases and J by 0 bases, with 5 bases between the two germline ends. In germline, CDR1 is SGHTA, CDR2 FQGNSA. The CDR3 covers 14 residues. The CDR3 region is CASSLAHMNTEAFF. CDR3 nucleotides: TGTGCCAGCAGCTTAGCTCACATGAACACTGAAGCTTTCTTT. The entire variable domain, with the rest obtained from reference TRBV7-2 and TRBJ1-1, is as follows: GAGVSQSPSNKVTEKGKDVELRCDPISGHTALYWYRQSLGQGLEFLIYFQGNSAPDKSGLPSDRFSAERTGGSVSTLTIQRTQQEDSAVYLCASSLAHMNTEAFFGQGTRLTVV.

This clone was detected only once. V usage is TRBV7-9 and J usage is TRBJ2-1; 15 nucleotides match TRBD2. This CDR3 is 18 amino acids long. With 5 bases clipped from V and 1 base from J, the junction kept 6 bases outside the gene matches. The germline CDR1 and CDR2 sequences are SEHNR and FQNEAQ (reference sequence). CDR3 bases: TGTGCCAGCAGCCTTTCCGGACTAGCGGGAGGGTCCTACAATGAGCAGTTCTTC. It translates to CASSLSGLAGGSYNEQFF.

The chain recombines TRBV6-1 with TRBJ2-3; maybe TRBD1 (6 bases). Germline assignment: CDR1 MNHNS and CDR2 SASEGT. V was trimmed by 6 bases and J by 5 bases, leaving 15 bases between them. This CDR3 has 14 residues. The CDR3 protein is CASSRDTWVDTQYF. CDR3 nucleotides: TGTGCCAGCAGCCGGGACACATGGGTAGATACGCAGTATTTT.

J is TRBJ2-7 and V is TRBV6-5; 9 positions agree with TRBD1. In germline, CDR1 is MNHEY, CDR2 SVGAGI. V lost 6 bases to trimming and J lost 2 bases; unmatched junction nucleotides: 8. This CDR3 spans 15 amino acids. The CDR3 spells CASSRTRDRAYEQYF. The CDR3, as DNA: TGTGCCAGCAGCCGTACTCGGGACAGGGCCTACGAGCAGTACTTC.

This chain links TRBV28 with TRBJ2-3; 12 bases are shared with TRBD2. V was clipped by 4 bases and J by 2 bases; unmatched bases: 4. There are 16 residues in the CDR3. Germline CDR1 and CDR2: MDHEN and SYDVKM. The CDR3 nucleotides read TGTGCCAGCAGTTCCGGACTAGCGGGATACACAGATACGCAGTATTTT. Translated, it gives CASSSGLAGYTDTQYF.

The rearrangement joins TRBV7-9 to TRBJ2-1; D gene uncertain. The length of the CDR3 is 16 residues. Trimming pared 0 bases from V and 2 bases from J, leaving 11 bases between. CDR1 and CDR2 (germline): SEHNR, FQNEAQ (reference sequence). CDR3 in DNA: TGTGCCAGCAGCTTAGCGCAAGGAGACCCCTACAATGAGCAGTTCTTC. Protein: CASSLAQGDPYNEQFF.

The V call is TRBV5-8, the J call TRBJ1-1; 10 positions match TRBD1. The CDR3 spans 18 residues. Losses at the gene ends were 5 bases for V and 0 bases for J; bases not matched to a gene: 13. Germline CDR1 reads SGHTS; CDR2 reads YDEGEE. The CDR3 is CASSPLWDRGPMNTEAFF. CDR3 bases: TGTGCCAGCAGTCCCCTCTGGGACAGGGGCCCTATGAACACTGAAGCTTTCTTT.